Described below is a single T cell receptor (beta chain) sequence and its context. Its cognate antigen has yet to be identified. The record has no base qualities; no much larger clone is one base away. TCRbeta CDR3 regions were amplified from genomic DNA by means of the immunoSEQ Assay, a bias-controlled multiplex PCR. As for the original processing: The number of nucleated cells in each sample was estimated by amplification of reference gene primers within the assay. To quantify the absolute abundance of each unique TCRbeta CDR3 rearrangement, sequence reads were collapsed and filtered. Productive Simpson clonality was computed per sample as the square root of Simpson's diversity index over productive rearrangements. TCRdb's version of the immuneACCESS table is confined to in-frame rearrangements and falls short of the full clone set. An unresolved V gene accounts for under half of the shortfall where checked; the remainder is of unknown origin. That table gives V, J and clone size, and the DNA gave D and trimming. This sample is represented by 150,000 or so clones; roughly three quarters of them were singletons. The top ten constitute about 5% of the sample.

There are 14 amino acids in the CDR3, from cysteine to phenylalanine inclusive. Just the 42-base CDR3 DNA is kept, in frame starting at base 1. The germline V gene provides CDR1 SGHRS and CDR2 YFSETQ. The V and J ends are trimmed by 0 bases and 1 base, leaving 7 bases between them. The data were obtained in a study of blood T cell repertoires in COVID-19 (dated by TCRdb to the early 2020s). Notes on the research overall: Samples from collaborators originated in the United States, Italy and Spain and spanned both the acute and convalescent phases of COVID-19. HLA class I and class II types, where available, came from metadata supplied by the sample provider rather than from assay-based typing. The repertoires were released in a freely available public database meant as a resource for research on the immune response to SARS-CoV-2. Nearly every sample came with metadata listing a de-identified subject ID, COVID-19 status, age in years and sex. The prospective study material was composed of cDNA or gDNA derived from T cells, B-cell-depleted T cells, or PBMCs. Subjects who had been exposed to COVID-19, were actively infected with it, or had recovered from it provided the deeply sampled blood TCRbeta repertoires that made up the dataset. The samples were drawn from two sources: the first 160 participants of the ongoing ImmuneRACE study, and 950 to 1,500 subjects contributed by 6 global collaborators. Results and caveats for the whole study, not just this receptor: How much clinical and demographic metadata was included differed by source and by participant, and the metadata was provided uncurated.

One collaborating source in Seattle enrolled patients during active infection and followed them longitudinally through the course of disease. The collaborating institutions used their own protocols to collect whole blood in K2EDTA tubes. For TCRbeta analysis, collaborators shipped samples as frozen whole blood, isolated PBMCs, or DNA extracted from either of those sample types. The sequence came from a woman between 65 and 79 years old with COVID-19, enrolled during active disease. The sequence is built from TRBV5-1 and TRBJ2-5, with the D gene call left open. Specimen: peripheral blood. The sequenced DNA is TGCGCCAGCAGCTTGGTCGCAGTCCAAGAGACCCAGTACTTC. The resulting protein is CASSLVAVQETQYF.